The 2 T cell receptor beta chains listed next were all sequenced from one sample in a study of cytomegalovirus exposure and HLA in healthy donors. Researchers ran the PCR with 60 Vbeta and 13 Jbeta primers. The table came from immunoSEQ multiplex PCR; TCRdb's copy has only in-frame clones and leaves some out. The sample carries 150,000 to 200,000 clones, around 80% recorded once. The sequenced sample consisted of PBMCs. Every receptor here comes from a woman aged 40 to 49 in good health and CMV-seronegative.

In this sample, this clone turned up a few times. The chain couples TRBV25-1 to TRBJ2-1; 7 bases match TRBD2. Unmatched junction bases numbered 6, after V lost 3 bases and J lost 4 bases. The CDR3 runs to 15 residues. Germline CDR1 and CDR2: MGHDK and SYGVNS. CDR3 amino acids: CASSDLGGSYNEQFF. CDR3 sequence (DNA): TGTGCCAGCAGTGATCTGGGGGGGAGTTACAATGAGCAGTTCTTC.

The gene calls are TRBV5-1 and TRBJ2-5; 10 bases are shared with TRBD2. V shed 5 bases and J 3 bases; nucleotides not matched to a gene: 7. The CDR3 totals 15 residues. The germline V gene has CDR1 SGHRS and CDR2 YFSETQ. This CDR3 is CASRESGRAEETQYF. The CDR3 nucleotides read TGCGCCAGCAGGGAAAGCGGGAGGGCCGAAGAGACCCAGTACTTC.